Included here is one T cell receptor (beta chain) sequence, with context. Its antigen is undetermined. J was trimmed by 5 bases and V by 0 bases; bases with no gene match: 12. The CDR3 has 17 residues. Germline V gene lookup returns CDR1 SGHRS and CDR2 YFSETQ. Method: immunoSEQ multiplex PCR; TCRdb's copy keeps in-frame clones and lacks some. The sample lists about 160,000 clones; 92% were seen once. These data come from a study of T cell responses to AZD1222 COVID-19 vaccine. Study-wide results and caveats: Among AZD1222 vaccinees, only 6 or 7 were seropositive at baseline. Clonal diversity may have been underestimated in mostly white British donors. Sampling captured repertoires only after the peak T cell response.

The source was peripheral blood, collected 28 days after the second AZD1222 dose. The rearrangement joins TRBV5-1 to TRBJ2-7, with 9 bases that match TRBD2. The TCR originated in an adult who received the AZD1222 COVID-19 vaccine. CDR3 bases: TGCGCCAGCAGCTTGGCCTTGGGTAGCGGGAGTCAAGACGAGCAGTACTTC. This encodes CASSLALGSGSQDEQYF.